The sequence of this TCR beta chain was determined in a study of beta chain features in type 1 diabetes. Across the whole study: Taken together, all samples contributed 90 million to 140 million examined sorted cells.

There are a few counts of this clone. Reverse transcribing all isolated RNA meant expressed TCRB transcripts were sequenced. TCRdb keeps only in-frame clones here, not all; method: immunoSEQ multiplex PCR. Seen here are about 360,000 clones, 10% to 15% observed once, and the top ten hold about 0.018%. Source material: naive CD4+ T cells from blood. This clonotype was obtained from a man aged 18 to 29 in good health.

The CDR3 DNA reads as TGTGCCAGCGGGACAGGGGGCCTTCAGCCCCAGCATTTT. Protein sequence: CASGTGGLQPQHF. The V and J genes are TRBV6-1 and TRBJ1-5; 12 nucleotides align to TRBD1. V shed 8 bases and J 6 bases; nucleotides not matched to a gene: 2. Germline V CDR1 and CDR2: MNHNS, SASEGT. This CDR3 has 13 amino acids.